This T cell receptor beta chain was sequenced during a study of blood T cells in healthy people across ages. A second roughly 6 to 12 cycle PCR used barcoded and J-beta primers. TCRdb re-derived calls from the 5' RACE reads in MiXCR, one entry per CDR3 protein. The sample consists of about 810,000 distinct CDR3 sequences, under 40% of them appearing once. This clonotype was observed at least ten times. CDR1 and CDR2 from the germline V gene are DFQATT and SNEGSKA (reference sequence). This CDR3 has 16 amino acids. Trimming removed 1 base from V and 0 bases from J; junction bases left unmatched: 6. What was sequenced was blood. The chain has TRBV20-1 and TRBJ2-3, with 8 positions matching TRBD2. The receptor was derived from a man in his late teens or twenties in good health. Here the CDR3 reads CSARARTSSSTDTQYF. In nucleotides, the CDR3 is TGCAGTGCTAGAGCCCGGACTAGCTCTAGCACAGATACGCAGTATTTT.